The clone carrying this TCR beta chain was counted a few times. Antigen: not known. This could be a read error, since a much larger clone is one nucleotide away. Germline loops: CDR1 SGHTA, CDR2 FQGNSA. This CDR3 contains 16 residues. One entry per CDR3 protein results from TCRdb running MiXCR on the PCR reads. The sample records about 630,000 distinct CDR3 sequences, less than 30% being singletons. The data derive from a study of molecular identifiers for immune sequencing clone quantification. About the research overall: With replicates, the RNA of around 18,000 or 91,000 naive CD8 cells was split five ways and four were sequenced. Study results and caveats: Clones of above 20 RNA copies carried over 98% of effector molecules; in naive cells they carried under 1%.

This chain joins TRBV7-2 and TRBJ2-5; TRBD1 might be the D (6 bases). This sequence was found in a human donor in good health. Some libraries in this study had Jurkat cell RNA spiked in. Sequencing input: naive CD8+ T cells from blood, with Jurkat cell RNA spiked in. Subset reported: FACS-sorted CD8+CD4-CCR7+CD45RA+ naive T cells. The chain's CDR3 is CAGSTRNDRSGETQYF. Written as DNA, the CDR3 is TGTGCCGGCAGCACCCGAAACGACAGGAGTGGGGAGACCCAGTACTTC.